These 5 T cell receptor beta chains originate from one sample sequenced in a study of T cells after yellow fever vaccination. TCRdb ran MiXCR on the 5' RACE reads and lists one entry per CDR3 protein. The sample includes hundreds of thousands of distinct CDR3 sequences, about 13% seen only once; the top ten take more than 12%. The specimen comprised PBMCs, sampled on the day of the yellow fever booster vaccination. The receptors derive from a man aged 25-45 years who received the YFV17D yellow fever vaccine.

This clonotype showed up many times. The rearrangement uses TRBV7-9 and TRBJ2-7; 11 bases match TRBD1. Trimming at V came to 5 bases and at J to 5 bases, leaving 8 bases not matched to a gene. CDR3 size: 15 residues. Germline V gives CDR1 SEHNR, CDR2 FQNEAQ (reference sequence). The DNA of the CDR3 is TGTGCCAGCAGCCCGCGGGACAGGGGGGTCCACGAGCAGTACTTC. This sequence encodes CASSPRDRGVHEQYF. Complete variable domain (other parts from reference TRBV7-9 and TRBJ2-7): DTGVSQNPRHKITKRGQNVTFRCDPISEHNRLYWYRQTLGQGPEFLTYFQNEAQLEKSRLLSDRFSAERPKGSFSTLEIQRTEQGDSAMYLCASSPRDRGVHEQYFGPGTRLTVT.

A remark on this clonotype: Mismatch with germline at one junction end may stem from a read error. This chain uses TRBV28 with TRBJ1-1; 8 bases line up with TRBD1. The CDR3 extends over 12 amino acids. Germline values: CDR1 MDHEN, CDR2 SYDVKM. CDR3 protein: CASTQTGGQRAF. CDR3 nucleotide sequence: TGTGCCAGCACCCAAACAGGGGGTCAAAGGGCCTTT.

There are a few counts of this clonotype. The chain carries TRBV7-2 and TRBJ2-7; possible D gene TRBD1, 5 bases. The V end lost 1 base, the J end lost 0 bases, and 13 bases lay between the germline ends. The CDR3 has 16 residues. Germline CDR1 and CDR2: SGHTA and FQGNSA. CDR3 protein: CASSLGRADSSYEQYF. The CDR3 nucleotides read TGTGCCAGCAGCTTAGGTCGGGCAGACAGCTCCTACGAGCAGTACTTC. Filled out from reference TRBV7-2 and TRBJ2-7, the complete variable domain reads GAGVSQSPSNKVTEKGKDVELRCDPISGHTALYWYRQSLGQGLEFLIYFQGNSAPDKSGLPSDRFSAERTGGSVSTLTIQRTQQEDSAVYLCASSLGRADSSYEQYFGPGTRLTVT.

This clonotype has just a few counts. For the CDR3, the DNA is TGTGCCAGCAGTTCGTCCATTAACAATGAGCAGTTCTTC. Protein sequence: CASSSSINNEQFF. V and J are TRBV6-2 or TRBV6-3 and TRBJ2-1, with D unresolved. CDR3 length: 13 residues. The germline CDR1 and CDR2 sequences are MNHEY and SVGEGT. Deletions cut 4 bases from V and 5 bases from J, with 9 bases between.

This rearrangement joins TRBV5-1 to TRBJ2-1; possible D gene TRBD1, 6 bases. This CDR3 has 14 residues. Germline lookup yields CDR1 SGHRS and CDR2 YFSETQ. V was cut by 4 bases and J by 8 bases, with 16 bases left in between. In DNA, the CDR3 is TGCGCCAGCAGCCCTATGGAAGGGGGAGATGAGCAGTTCTTC. Translated: CASSPMEGGDEQFF.